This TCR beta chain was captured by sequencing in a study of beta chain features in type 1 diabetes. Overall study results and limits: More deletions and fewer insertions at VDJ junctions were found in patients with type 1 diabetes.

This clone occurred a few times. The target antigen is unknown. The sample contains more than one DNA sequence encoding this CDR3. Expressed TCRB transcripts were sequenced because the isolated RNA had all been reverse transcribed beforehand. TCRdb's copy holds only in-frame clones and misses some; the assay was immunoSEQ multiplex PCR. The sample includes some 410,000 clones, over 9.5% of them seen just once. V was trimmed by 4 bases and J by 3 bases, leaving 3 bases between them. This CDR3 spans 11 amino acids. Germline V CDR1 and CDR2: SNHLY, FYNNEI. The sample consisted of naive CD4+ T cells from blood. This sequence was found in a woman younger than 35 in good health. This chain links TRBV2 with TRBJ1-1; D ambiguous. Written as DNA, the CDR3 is TGTGCCAGCAGTGGATACACTGAAGCTTTCTTT. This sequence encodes CASSGYTEAFF.